This T cell receptor (beta chain) was obtained from a study of control samples from healthy donors and cancer patients. The data were produced by immunoSEQ multiplex PCR, yet TCRdb's version contains in-frame clones alone and is incomplete. The repertoire holds about 160,000 clones, with 94% as singletons. CDR3 length equals 14 residues. The germline V and J ends were trimmed by 0 bases and 4 bases, with 8 bases remaining between them. Germline CDR1 SGDLS, CDR2 YYNGEE. The chain carries TRBV9 and TRBJ2-1; D ambiguous. Material for sequencing was PBMCs. The TCR comes from a man in his sixties with colorectal cancer. CDR3 bases: TGTGCCAGCAGCGTAGCTCAAGGTTACAATGAGCAGTTCTTC. It is translated as CASSVAQGYNEQFF.